Described below is a single TCR beta chain sequence and its context. Its antigen is unidentified. These data belong to a study of PD-L1 blockade in urothelial cancer. Study-level background: Median T cell yield per blood sample was over 130,000 cells. The study, taken as a whole, reports: Better survival was forecast by a pretreatment blood TCR clonality below the median.

Germline lookup yields CDR1 SGDLS and CDR2 YYNGEE. This CDR3 is built from 19 residues. Trimming took 0 bases from V and 8 from J; bases not matched to a gene: 19. The assay was immunoSEQ multiplex PCR, and TCRdb's table has in-frame clones only and misses some. Of some 84,000 clones listed, 82% are singletons. This rearrangement joins TRBV9 to TRBJ1-2; 10 nucleotides agree with TRBD1. The material was PBMCs, obtained around atezolizumab (anti-PD-L1) treatment. This receptor was obtained from a man between 70 and 80 years old with urothelial cancer. This CDR3 reads CASSVGIRGEGQGKGGYTF. CDR3 DNA sequence: TGTGCCAGCAGCGTAGGTATCCGGGGAGAGGGACAGGGGAAAGGCGGCTACACCTTC. The full variable domain, its missing parts supplied by reference TRBV9 and TRBJ1-2, is DSGVTQTPKHLITATGQRVTLRCSPRSGDLSVYWYQQSLDQGLQFLIQYYNGEERAKGNILERFSAQQFPDLHSELNLSSLELGDSALYFCASSVGIRGEGQGKGGYTFGSGTRLTVV.